A single sample is the source of the 11 T cell receptor beta chains below, sequenced in a study of cytomegalovirus exposure and HLA in healthy donors. 13 Jbeta primers and 60 Vbeta primers were used for the PCR. The table came from immunoSEQ multiplex PCR; TCRdb's copy has only in-frame clones and leaves some out. The table has 100,000 to 150,000 clones, roughly four fifths seen once. Sequencing used PBMCs. Source of these receptors: a man aged 45-65 years in good health and CMV-seronegative.

This clone was recorded a few times. V is TRBV5-6 and J is TRBJ2-5, with D maybe TRBD2 (5 bases). From germline, CDR1 is SGHDT and CDR2 YYEEEE. V gave up 5 bases and J gave up 2 bases, with 10 bases separating them. CDR3 length: 13 residues. The CDR3 spells CASSRLSQETQYF. CDR3 nucleotide sequence: TGTGCCAGCAGTCGACTAAGTCAAGAGACCCAGTACTTC.

This clone was seen just once. V gene TRBV7-2 combines with J gene TRBJ2-7; D unclear. Germline V lookup: CDR1 SGHTA, CDR2 FQGNSA. Deletions cut 5 bases from V and 4 bases from J, with 9 bases between. The CDR3 sequence is 12 residues long. Here the CDR3 DNA reads TGTGCCAGCAGCCGATACAGATACGAGCAGTACTTC. Its protein product is CASSRYRYEQYF.

This clone was counted a few times. The chain recombines TRBV2 with TRBJ2-7; D is possibly TRBD2 (5 bases). Germline-derived CDR1 and CDR2 are SNHLY and FYNNEI. Trimming left V 5 bases short and J 5 bases short, with 13 bases between. The CDR3 loop spans 13 amino acids. The CDR3 spells CASSTGELDEQYF. The DNA for the CDR3 is TGTGCCAGCAGTACCGGGGAGCTCGACGAGCAGTACTTC.

This sequence joins TRBV5-1 and TRBJ2-3, with 10 bases aligning to TRBD2. This CDR3 is 16 amino acids long. Trimming removed 5 bases from V and 2 bases from J; junction bases left unmatched: 8. Looked up from germline, CDR1 is SGHRS and CDR2 is YFSETQ. The DNA of the CDR3 is TGCGCCAGCAGGCCCGGGACTAGCGCCCCCACAGATACGCAGTATTTT. Protein product: CASRPGTSAPTDTQYF. Filled out from reference TRBV5-1 and TRBJ2-3, the complete variable domain reads KAGVTQTPRYLIKTRGQQVTLSCSPISGHRSVSWYQQTPGQGLQFLFEYFSETQRNKGNFPGRFSGRQFSNSRSEMNVSTLELGDSALYLCASRPGTSAPTDTQYFGPGTRLTVL.

This rearrangement joins TRBV5-6 to TRBJ2-7; tentatively, D is TRBD1 (6 bases). V lost 4 bases, J lost 7 bases, and 12 bases lay in between. Germline values: CDR1 SGHDT, CDR2 YYEEEE. The CDR3 totals 12 residues. CDR3 residues: CASSPNRVEQYF. The DNA of the CDR3 is TGTGCCAGCAGCCCGAACAGGGTTGAGCAGTACTTC.

This clone came up a few times. J is TRBJ1-1 and V is TRBV9; D is possibly TRBD1 (5 bases). Trimming took 3 bases from V and 0 from J, leaving 9 bases between them. The germline V gene has CDR1 SGDLS and CDR2 YYNGEE. The CDR3 has 14 residues. The CDR3 region has the DNA TGTGCCAGCAGCGCCGACAGCATGAACACTGAAGCTTTCTTT. Residues: CASSADSMNTEAFF.

The chain combines TRBV7-6 with TRBJ2-3; no clear D. The germline V gene has CDR1 SGHVS and CDR2 FNYEAQ. Deletions cut 4 bases from V and 5 bases from J, with 13 bases between. The CDR3 is 14 residues long. CDR3 DNA sequence: TGTGCCAGCAGCTCAGGCCCTCTGAGAGATACGCAGTATTTT. This sequence encodes CASSSGPLRDTQYF.

This clone was seen a single time. The CDR3 loop reads CASSQGQGATNEKLFF. The CDR3 DNA follows: TGTGCCAGCTCCCAGGGACAGGGGGCAACTAATGAAAAACTGTTTTTT. This chain connects TRBV18 to TRBJ1-4; TRBD1 matches at 11 bases. The CDR3 is made up of 16 amino acids. After removal of 6 bases from V and 0 bases from J, the junction contained 3 bases not matched to a gene. The germline gives CDR1 KGHSH, CDR2 LQKENI.

The chain is built from TRBV10-3 and TRBJ1-2; D remains ambiguous. V shed 2 bases and J shed 5 bases, with 9 bases lying between them. Per the germline V gene, CDR1 is ENHRY and CDR2 is SYGVKD. This CDR3 spans 13 amino acids. This CDR3 reads CAISEGPAYGYTF. The CDR3 nucleotides read TGTGCCATCAGTGAGGGGCCGGCATATGGCTACACCTTC.

Turning to this clone: The junction does not match germline at one end; this may be a read error. V gene TRBV28 combines with J gene TRBJ1-2, with 8 positions matching TRBD1. The CDR3 runs to 14 residues. Per the germline V gene, CDR1 is MDHEN and CDR2 is SYDVKM. CDR3: CASSSTTAGTGLAF. CDR3 coding DNA: TGTGCCAGCAGTTCGACAACCGCCGGGACAGGTCTAGCCTTC.

The V and J genes are TRBV7-8 and TRBJ1-5; D remains ambiguous. CDR3 length equals 12 residues. With 5 bases removed from V and 12 bases from J, the gap between germline ends came to 14 bases. The germline CDR1 and CDR2 sequences are SGHVS and FQNEAQ. The CDR3 coding sequence is TGTGCCAGCAGCGATTGGGCCTCAAACCAGCATTTT. Amino acid sequence: CASSDWASNQHF. The complete variable domain, with remaining parts taken from reference TRBV7-8 and TRBJ1-5, reads GAGVSQSPRYKVAKRGQDVALRCDPISGHVSLFWYQQALGQGPEFLTYFQNEAQLDKSGLPSDRFFAERPEGSVSTLKIQRTQQEDSAVYLCASSDWASNQHFGDGTRLSIL.